The next 30 T cell receptor beta chains were all read from a single sample in a study of blood T cell repertoires in COVID-19. Assay used: immunoSEQ multiplex PCR; TCRdb lists only in-frame clones, some missing. The sample consists of around 85,000 clones, around 88% of them appearing once. The sequenced material came from peripheral blood. These receptor sequences come from a man aged 55-75 years with acute or convalescent COVID-19.

The CDR3 is CAWSPSPDRVLGDGYTF. As DNA, the CDR3 is TGTGCCTGGAGTCCTTCCCCGGACAGGGTACTTGGAGATGGCTACACCTTC. V and J are TRBV30 and TRBJ1-2; 8 positions match TRBD1. The CDR3 length is 17 residues. After removal of 2 bases from V and 6 bases from J, the junction contained 17 bases not matched to a gene. The germline V gene has CDR1 GTSNPN and CDR2 SVGIG (reference sequence).

This sequence joins TRBV7-2 and TRBJ1-2, with no clear D. This CDR3 region has 15 residues. V lost 5 bases and J 8 bases, leaving 21 bases between the germline ends. Germline loops: CDR1 SGHTA, CDR2 FQGNSA. The CDR3 bases are TGTGCCAGCAGCCCAGATTCAAGAGGAGCCGGGGGCTACACCTTC. The encoded protein is CASSPDSRGAGGYTF.

This clone was counted between two and nine times. The V and J genes are TRBV5-1 and TRBJ1-3; D gene ambiguous. The CDR3 sequence is 15 residues long. CDR1 SGHRS and CDR2 YFSETQ come from the germline V gene. V was pared by 4 bases and J by 0 bases, with 11 bases between. CDR3 amino acids: CASSIQANSGNTIYF. The CDR3 DNA sequence: TGCGCCAGCAGCATCCAGGCTAACTCTGGAAACACCATATATTTT.

V and J are TRBV2 and TRBJ1-1; D gene ambiguous. The ends were cut back, 2 bases at V and 2 bases at J, with 9 bases in the middle. The germline V gene encodes CDR1 SNHLY and CDR2 FYNNEI. The CDR3 sequence is 14 residues long. CDR3 loop: CASSELEGNTEAFF. Here the CDR3 DNA reads TGTGCCAGCAGTGAATTGGAGGGAAACACTGAAGCTTTCTTT.

The rearrangement joins TRBV13 to TRBJ2-7; 9 nucleotides match TRBD1. Trimming cost V 4 bases and J 3 bases; bases outside gene matches: 7. CDR1 is PRHDT, CDR2 FYEKMQ, per germline (reference sequence). This CDR3 has 15 residues. In nucleotides, the CDR3 is TGTGCCAGCAGCTCTCGCAGACAGGGGGACTACGAGCAGTACTTC. Translation: CASSSRRQGDYEQYF.

This rearrangement joins TRBV11-2 to TRBJ2-3, with 11 bases aligning to TRBD2. Germline V lookup: CDR1 SGHAT, CDR2 FQNNGV. V trimming: 5 bases; J trimming: 3 bases; junction bases outside the gene matches: 10. This CDR3 contains 17 residues. The CDR3 loop is CASSTPLAGGVTDTQYF. CDR3 bases: TGTGCCAGCAGCACTCCTTTAGCGGGGGGGGTAACAGATACGCAGTATTTT. The complete variable domain, with remaining parts taken from reference TRBV11-2 and TRBJ2-3, reads EAGVAQSPRYKIIEKRQSVAFWCNPISGHATLYWYQQILGQGPKLLIQFQNNGVVDDSQLPKDRFSAERLKGVDSTLKIQPAKLEDSAVYLCASSTPLAGGVTDTQYFGPGTRLTVL.

This chain joins TRBV5-1 and TRBJ2-6, with a tentative D call TRBD1 (6 bases). CDR1 is SGHRS and CDR2 is YFSETQ in the germline V gene. Trimming took off 0 bases at V and 0 bases at J, with 10 bases between the two ends. The CDR3 is made up of 17 amino acids. The CDR3: CASSLEGHNSGANVLTF. As DNA, the CDR3 is TGCGCCAGCAGCTTGGAGGGACACAACTCTGGGGCCAACGTCCTGACTTTC. The variable domain in full, completed from reference TRBV5-1 and TRBJ2-6, reads KAGVTQTPRYLIKTRGQQVTLSCSPISGHRSVSWYQQTPGQGLQFLFEYFSETQRNKGNFPGRFSGRQFSNSRSEMNVSTLELGDSALYLCASSLEGHNSGANVLTFGAGSRLTVL.

V usage is TRBV19 and J usage is TRBJ1-4; perhaps TRBD1 as D (6 bases). This CDR3 comprises 14 residues. With 1 base removed from V and 7 bases from J, the gap between germline ends came to 10 bases. Germline V gene data show CDR1 as LNHDA and CDR2 as SQIVND (reference sequence). CDR3 bases: TGTGCCAGTAGTATAGTGGCAGGGGTTGAAAAACTGTTTTTT. Its translation is CASSIVAGVEKLFF.

This clone occurred a few times. The chain couples TRBV27 to TRBJ2-1; TRBD1 matches 9 bases. CDR3 length: 14 residues. Germline-derived CDR1 and CDR2 are MNHEY and SMNVEV (reference sequence). V was pared by 4 bases and J by 6 bases, with 4 bases of the junction left unmatched. In nucleotides, the CDR3 is TGTGCCAGCAGTTCGGGACAGGGTCTCAATGAGCAGTTCTTC. This encodes CASSSGQGLNEQFF.

The chain joins TRBV2 to TRBJ1-2, with 9 bases matching TRBD1. V trimming: 6 bases; J trimming: 13 bases; junction bases outside the gene matches: 6. CDR1 and CDR2 (germline): SNHLY, FYNNEI. The CDR3 is 11 residues long. For the CDR3, the DNA is TGTGCCAGCAGACCCGGACAGGGGAGCACCTTC. Translated, it gives CASRPGQGSTF. Full variable domain (missing parts from reference TRBV2 and TRBJ1-2): EPEVTQTPSHQVTQMGQEVILRCVPISNHLYFYWYRQILGQKVEFLVSFYNNEISEKSEIFDDQFSVERPDGSNFTLKIRSTKLEDSAMYFCASRPGQGSTFGSGTRLTVV.

The chain is built from TRBV6-2 or TRBV6-3 and TRBJ1-6, with TRBD1 identical over 12 bases. Germline V gene data show CDR1 as MNHEY and CDR2 as SVGEGT. V shed 4 bases and J 9 bases; nucleotides not matched to a gene: 1. There are 14 residues in the CDR3. CDR3 sequence reads: CASSSGQGASPLHF. The CDR3 DNA follows: TGTGCCAGCAGTTCGGGACAGGGGGCTTCACCCCTCCACTTT.

This sequence joins TRBV4-3 and TRBJ1-3; no definite D call. Between the trimmed V and J ends, which lost 0 bases and 0 bases, there was a span of 9 bases. The CDR3 consists of 16 residues. The germline gives CDR1 LGHNA, CDR2 YSLEER. In DNA form, the CDR3 reads TGCGCCAGCAGCCAAGATAGAGGACTCTCTGGAAACACCATATATTTT. Amino acid sequence: CASSQDRGLSGNTIYF.

This clone was found once. This rearrangement joins TRBV11-3 to TRBJ2-7; D not certain. This CDR3 has 14 amino acids. Trimming stripped 1 base from V and 6 bases from J, with 13 bases between. Germline values: CDR1 SGHNT, CDR2 YENEEA. Here the CDR3 DNA reads TGTGCCAGCAGCTTAGCTGCCGGGTCTCCCGAGCAGTACTTC. It translates to CASSLAAGSPEQYF.

V usage is TRBV29-1 and J usage is TRBJ2-1; D is ambiguous. The germline CDR1 and CDR2 sequences are SQVTM and ANQGSEA. The V end was cut by 4 bases, the J end by 0 bases, with 13 bases between. CDR3 length: 15 residues. Here the CDR3 DNA reads TGCAGCGTTGTTTACTCCGGTCGCTCCTACAATGAGCAGTTCTTC. This translates into CSVVYSGRSYNEQFF.

This sequence joins TRBV19 and TRBJ2-4; unclear D gene. Between the trimmed V and J ends, which lost 6 bases and 5 bases, there was a span of 20 bases. Germline CDR1 LNHDA, CDR2 SQIVND (reference sequence). This CDR3 contains 16 residues. CDR3 nucleotide sequence: TGTGCCAGTAGCCGCCAGGCGCGCCCACCGGAAAACATTCAGTACTTC. Its protein is CASSRQARPPENIQYF.

The J gene is TRBJ2-7, the V gene TRBV6-2 or TRBV6-3, with D perhaps matching TRBD1 (6 bases). This CDR3 is 15 amino acids long. CDR1 is MNHEY, CDR2 SVGEGT, per germline. V was trimmed by 4 bases and J by 3 bases, leaving 16 bases between them. This chain's CDR3 is CASSFEQGGGYEQYF. CDR3 DNA: TGTGCCAGCAGTTTTGAACAAGGGGGTGGCTACGAGCAGTACTTC.

The chain links TRBV27 to TRBJ1-5; 7 positions agree with TRBD1. After removal of 8 bases from V and 5 bases from J, the junction contained 15 bases not matched to a gene. This CDR3 spans 16 amino acids. CDR1 is MNHEY, CDR2 SMNVEV, per germline (reference sequence). This chain's CDR3 is CASSYRGRGLDQPQHF. DNA for the CDR3: TGTGCCAGCTCGTACAGGGGCCGAGGTCTCGATCAGCCCCAGCATTTT.

The V and J genes are TRBV4-2 and TRBJ2-2, with 7 bases identical to TRBD2. Germline lookup yields CDR1 LGHNA and CDR2 YNFKEQ. With V trimmed by 0 bases and J by 1 base, 5 bases remained unmatched. This CDR3 is 17 amino acids long. DNA for the CDR3: TGTGCCAGCAGCCAAGACGTAGCGGGTCGGAACACCGGGGAGCTGTTTTTT. Amino acids: CASSQDVAGRNTGELFF.

CDR3 sequence: CASSENVRGGAEAFF. The DNA for the CDR3 is TGTGCCAGCAGCGAAAACGTACGGGGGGGAGCTGAAGCTTTCTTT. The rearrangement links TRBV7-2 to TRBJ1-1, with D possibly TRBD1 on 5 matching bases. The CDR3 length is 15 residues. Germline V lookup: CDR1 SGHTA, CDR2 FQGNSA. V lost 5 bases, J lost 6 bases, and 19 bases lay in between.

CDR3 protein: CAISERGGEETQYF. CDR3 nucleotides: TGTGCCATCAGTGAGCGGGGGGGGGAAGAGACCCAGTACTTC. The V and J genes are TRBV10-3 and TRBJ2-5; 8 bases are shared with TRBD2. The V segment lost 2 bases and the J segment 3 bases; nucleotides outside the gene matches: 2. The CDR3 is 14 amino acids. Germline lookup yields CDR1 ENHRY and CDR2 SYGVKD.

The chain carries TRBV14 and TRBJ2-3; TRBD2 matches 7 bases. V gave up 0 bases and J gave up 1 base; unmatched junction bases: 4. The germline V gene encodes CDR1 SGHDN and CDR2 FVKESK. The CDR3 sequence is 16 residues long. This chain's CDR3 is CASSQDKRGGTDTQYF. The CDR3 DNA reads as TGTGCCAGCAGCCAAGATAAGCGGGGCGGCACAGATACGCAGTATTTT.

The chain couples TRBV28 to TRBJ2-5, with 7 bases fitting TRBD2. With 7 bases clipped from V and 5 bases from J, the junction kept 4 bases outside the gene matches. The CDR3 has 12 amino acids. CDR1 is MDHEN, CDR2 SYDVKM, per germline. DNA of the CDR3: TGTGCCAGCACTACTAGCGAGGAGACCCAGTACTTC. Its translation is CASTTSEETQYF.

The table lists this clone with a count of one. The chain carries TRBV15 and TRBJ2-5, with TRBD2 identical over 11 bases. Germline-derived CDR1 and CDR2 are LNHNV and YYDKDF (reference sequence). This CDR3 comprises 16 residues. The junction had 4 bases not matched to a gene; V was cut back by 0 bases and J by 4 bases. Written as DNA, the CDR3 is TGTGCCACCAGCAGAGATGGTCTAGCGGGGGGAGAGACCCAGTACTTC. It encodes CATSRDGLAGGETQYF.

The chain recombines TRBV30 with TRBJ2-5, with D perhaps matching TRBD2 (6 bases). V dropped 2 bases and J dropped 4 bases, with 11 bases sitting between them. CDR3 size: 13 residues. Germline CDR1 GTSNPN, CDR2 SVGIG (reference sequence). The CDR3 here is CAWSRESRETQYF. The CDR3 coding sequence is TGTGCCTGGAGTCGGGAGTCCCGAGAGACCCAGTACTTC.

This clone was seen more than once but under ten times. This rearrangement joins TRBV2 to TRBJ1-1; 7 bases agree with TRBD1. Germline loops: CDR1 SNHLY, CDR2 FYNNEI. The CDR3 sequence is 16 residues long. V was pared by 3 bases and J by 0 bases, with 7 bases of the junction left unmatched. DNA for the CDR3: TGTGCCAGCAGTGACGGCAGGGGGAGGCTGAACACTGAAGCTTTCTTT. Its protein product is CASSDGRGRLNTEAFF.

The chain joins TRBV4-2 to TRBJ2-1; D not certain. This CDR3 spans 16 amino acids. V was clipped by 1 base and J by 6 bases, with 16 bases between them. CDR1 and CDR2 from the germline V gene are LGHNA and YNFKEQ. The CDR3 sequence is CASSQGRVEGFNEQFF. DNA for the CDR3: TGTGCCAGCAGCCAAGGCCGGGTAGAAGGCTTCAATGAGCAGTTCTTC.

This rearrangement joins TRBV19 to TRBJ1-3; 9 bases map to TRBD1. CDR3 length equals 13 residues. CDR1 is LNHDA, CDR2 SQIVND, per germline (reference sequence). J lost 2 bases, V lost 8 bases, and 1 base had no gene match. The CDR3 sequence: CASRQGAGNTIYF. Written as DNA, the CDR3 is TGTGCCAGTCGACAGGGGGCTGGAAACACCATATATTTT.

This chain connects TRBV4-1 to TRBJ2-3, with D uncertain. This CDR3 has 16 residues. V shed 4 bases and J shed 0 bases, with 14 bases lying between them. Germline values: CDR1 MGHRA, CDR2 YSYEKL. CDR3 in DNA: TGCGCCAGCAGCCGCCTGCCTGCGGCTAGCACAGATACGCAGTATTTT. The encoded protein is CASSRLPAASTDTQYF.

The V gene is TRBV7-9, the J gene TRBJ1-1, with TRBD1 identical over 8 bases. In germline, CDR1 is SEHNR, CDR2 FQNEAQ (reference sequence). The junction had 9 bases not matched to a gene; V was cut back by 4 bases and J by 5 bases. CDR3 length: 15 amino acids. This CDR3 is CASSSQTGDYTEAFF. The CDR3, as DNA: TGTGCCAGCAGCTCTCAGACAGGGGATTATACTGAAGCTTTCTTT.

CDR3: CASKLTQMGNQPQHF. The CDR3, as DNA: TGTGCCAGCAAATTAACCCAGATGGGCAATCAGCCCCAGCATTTT. This chain uses TRBV27 with TRBJ1-5; no firm D call. The length of the CDR3 is 15 residues. V was cut by 7 bases and J by 2 bases, with 15 bases left in between. Germline-derived CDR1 and CDR2 are MNHEY and SMNVEV (reference sequence).